This is a list of T cell receptor beta chains from one sample in a study of T cell repertoires in cytomegalovirus infection. MiXCR, applied by TCRdb to the reads, yields one record per CDR3 protein. This sample has 200,000 to 300,000 distinct CDR3 sequences; approximately 9.2% occur once, and the top ten carry less than 15%. The sample comprised PBMCs. These receptors were obtained from a human donor in good health (CMV status not recorded). Some clones in this sample may be carry-over from other donors' samples. The CDR3 runs from the conserved cysteine through the conserved F or W. The D gene is left open where the match is weak. Clone size is given for some rows only: seen once, a few or many times, or a class if the clone is expanded.

D gene	clone size	J gene	V gene	CDR3 length	CDR3 protein	CDR3 DNA
-	-	TRBJ2-7	TRBV7-2	13	CASSLAGVHEQYF	TGTGCCAGCAGCTTAGCCGGGGTTCACGAGCAGTACTTC
-	-	TRBJ2-2	TRBV5-1	14	CASSLEDGTGELFF	TGCGCCAGCAGCCTAGAGGACGGGACCGGGGAGCTGTTTTTT
-	many	TRBJ1-2	TRBV7-2	12	CASAAGGWGYTF	TGTGCCAGCGCTGCGGGGGGTTGGGGCTACACCTTC
TRBD1	many	TRBJ2-7	TRBV28	14	CASRAWDRDYEQYF	TGTGCCAGCAGAGCCTGGGACAGGGACTACGAGCAGTACTTC
-	-	TRBJ1-1	TRBV19	14	CASRPQSMNTEAFF	TGTGCCAGTAGACCCCAGAGCATGAACACTGAAGCTTTCTTT
-	-	TRBJ1-1	TRBV12-3/TRBV12-4	15	CASSLTGKMNTEAFF	TGTGCCAGCAGTTTAACAGGGAAAATGAACACTGAAGCTTTCTTT
-	many	TRBJ2-1	TRBV19	17	CASSPVRGSLMGNEQFF	TGTGCCAGTAGTCCCGTAAGAGGGAGCCTCATGGGGAATGAGCAGTTCTTC
-	many	TRBJ2-7	TRBV11-2	12	CASSPPNYEQYF	TGTGCCAGCAGCCCCCCCAACTACGAGCAGTACTTC
TRBD2	many	TRBJ2-1	TRBV9	17	CASSPRASGGSYNEQFF	TGTGCCAGCAGCCCAAGGGCTAGCGGCGGCTCCTACAATGAGCAGTTCTTC
-	many	TRBJ1-5	TRBV28	13	CASRDHSNQPQHF	TGTGCCAGCAGGGACCATAGCAATCAGCCCCAGCATTTT
-	few	TRBJ1-6	TRBV28	14	CASSLSGFNSPLHF	TGTGCCAGCAGTTTATCAGGGTTCAATTCACCCCTCCACTTT